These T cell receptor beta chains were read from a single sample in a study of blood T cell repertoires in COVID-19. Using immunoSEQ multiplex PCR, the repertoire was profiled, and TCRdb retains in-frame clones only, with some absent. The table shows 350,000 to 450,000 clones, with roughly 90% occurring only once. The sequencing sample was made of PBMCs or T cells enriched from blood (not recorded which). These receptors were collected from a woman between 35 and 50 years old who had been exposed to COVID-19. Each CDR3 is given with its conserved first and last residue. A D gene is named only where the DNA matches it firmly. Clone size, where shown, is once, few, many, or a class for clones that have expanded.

CASSGRPGQEPFGAFF TGTGCCAGCAGTGGAAGACCGGGACAGGAGCCTTTTGGAGCTTTCTTT TRBV6-1 - TRBJ1-1 TRBD1
CASTQTAVTGELFF TGTGCCAGCACTCAAACAGCTGTCACCGGGGAGCTGTTTTTT TRBV7-8 - TRBJ2-2 -
CASRYAGRDTEAFF TGTGCCAGCAGGTACGCGGGGAGGGACACTGAAGCTTTCTTT TRBV6-5 few TRBJ1-1 -
CAGGGTLVGGYTF TGTGCCGGTGGCGGTACCCTCGTCGGTGGCTACACCTTC TRBV5-5 - TRBJ1-2 -
CASSLKGSRNTEAFF TGTGCCAGCAGCTTGAAGGGGTCAAGAAACACTGAAGCTTTCTTT TRBV5-5 - TRBJ1-1 -
CATQLAGHYEQYF TGCGCCACCCAACTAGCGGGGCACTACGAGCAGTACTTC TRBV10-1 - TRBJ2-7 TRBD2
CASSSTGAKNIQYF TGTGCCAGCAGCTCCACAGGTGCCAAAAACATTCAGTACTTC TRBV7-8 - TRBJ2-4 -
CASGTAIDQPQHF TGTGCCAGCGGGACGGCGATTGATCAGCCCCAGCATTTT TRBV15 - TRBJ1-5 -
CASSFGGIGDTQYF TGTGCCAGCAGCTTTGGGGGGATCGGAGATACGCAGTATTTT TRBV7-9 - TRBJ2-3 -
CASSLARSESSGNTIYF TGCGCCAGCAGCTTGGCGCGCAGCGAGTCCTCTGGAAACACCATATATTTT TRBV5-1 - TRBJ1-3 -
CASSSFMASGGYEQFF TGTGCCAGCAGTTCATTTATGGCCTCCGGGGGATATGAGCAGTTCTTC TRBV27 - TRBJ2-1 -
CASSKQGSTEAFF TGTGCCAGCTCAAAACAGGGGAGCACTGAAGCTTTCTTT TRBV18 - TRBJ1-1 TRBD1
CASSYSSNQPQHF TGTGCCAGCAGTTATAGCTCCAATCAGCCCCAGCATTTT TRBV6-6 - TRBJ1-5 -
CASTQGHTIYF TGTGCCAGCACCCAGGGGCACACCATATATTTT TRBV3-1/TRBV3-2 - TRBJ1-3 -
CAWRTGGAPLHF TGTGCCTGGAGGACGGGAGGGGCACCCCTCCACTTT TRBV30 - TRBJ1-6 -
CASSLAGGLNEQFF TGTGCCAGCAGCTTAGCGGGAGGTCTAAATGAGCAGTTCTTC TRBV11-3 - TRBJ2-1 TRBD2
CASSHSAGGAYEQYF TGTGCCAGCAGCCATTCTGCGGGAGGGGCCTACGAGCAGTACTTC TRBV3-1/TRBV3-2 - TRBJ2-7 TRBD2
CASSRSGTVNYGYTF TGTGCCAGCAGTCGCTCCGGGACAGTAAACTATGGCTACACCTTC TRBV2 - TRBJ1-2 TRBD1
CASSGENSNQPQHF TGTGCCAGCAGCGGAGAGAATAGCAATCAGCCCCAGCATTTT TRBV6-5 - TRBJ1-5 -
CASSLQGRGYTF TGTGCCAGCAGCTTACAGGGTCGAGGCTACACCTTC TRBV7-2 - TRBJ1-2 -
CASSLLGQGAEKLFF TGTGCCAGCAGTTTATTGGGACAGGGGGCTGAAAAACTGTTTTTT TRBV27 - TRBJ1-4 TRBD1
CSASQLAGLRNEQFF TGCAGTGCTAGTCAACTAGCGGGATTGAGGAATGAGCAGTTCTTC TRBV20-1 - TRBJ2-1 TRBD2
CASLATGVRGEQYF TGTGCCAGTCTAGCGACAGGGGTTCGTGGGGAGCAGTACTTC TRBV19 - TRBJ2-7 TRBD1
CASRQGSSGNTIYF TGTGCCAGCCGACAGGGAAGCTCTGGAAACACCATATATTTT TRBV18 - TRBJ1-3 TRBD1
CAPRTGIQETQYF TGTGCCCCCAGGACAGGGATCCAAGAGACCCAGTACTTC TRBV24-1 - TRBJ2-5 TRBD1
CASRNPRGTEAFF TGTGCCAGCAGGAATCCCAGGGGCACTGAAGCTTTCTTT TRBV27 - TRBJ1-1 -
CASSGEATWGAFF TGTGCCAGCTCGGGGGAGGCCACCTGGGGCGCTTTCTTT TRBV18 - TRBJ1-1 -
CASSIGTGGWYGYTF TGTGCCAGTAGTATCGGGACAGGGGGCTGGTATGGCTACACCTTC TRBV19 - TRBJ1-2 TRBD1
CSFREPSGLNEQFF TGCAGCTTCCGGGAACCTAGCGGACTAAATGAGCAGTTCTTC TRBV29-1 - TRBJ2-1 TRBD2
CASSHAGRSYNEQFF TGTGCCAGCAGCCACGCCGGGAGGTCCTACAATGAGCAGTTCTTC TRBV7-3 - TRBJ2-1 TRBD2
CASSVHPGRGNTEAFF TGTGCCAGCAGTGTTCACCCAGGGAGGGGGAACACTGAAGCTTTCTTT TRBV6-1 - TRBJ1-1 -
CASSESDRGNSPLHF TGTGCCAGCAGTGAGTCTGACAGGGGGAATTCACCCCTCCACTTT TRBV6-4 - TRBJ1-6 TRBD1
CASSEAPRPVYGYTF TGTGCCAGCAGTGAAGCGCCCAGGCCCGTCTATGGCTACACCTTC TRBV6-1 - TRBJ1-2 -
CASRMREANEQFF TGTGCCAGCAGGATGAGGGAAGCCAATGAGCAGTTCTTC TRBV12-3/TRBV12-4 - TRBJ2-1 -
CASSQGREPFYNEQFF TGCGCCAGCAGCCAAGGACGGGAGCCGTTTTACAATGAGCAGTTCTTC TRBV4-3 - TRBJ2-1 -
CASSLQGNQPQHF TGTGCCAGCAGTTTGCAGGGCAATCAGCCCCAGCATTTT TRBV27 once TRBJ1-5 -
CASDTGTAYNEQFF TGTGCCAGTGATACCGGGACAGCCTACAATGAGCAGTTCTTC TRBV19 - TRBJ2-1 TRBD1
CASYGTGLEAFF TGTGCCAGCTACGGGACAGGACTGGAAGCTTTCTTT TRBV14 - TRBJ1-1 TRBD1
CASSSMDRRAYEQYF TGTGCCAGCAGCTCGATGGACAGGCGAGCCTACGAGCAGTACTTC TRBV5-8 - TRBJ2-7 TRBD1
CASSRNSPGQGAHQPQHF TGTGCCAGTAGTAGAAACTCACCGGGACAGGGGGCGCATCAGCCCCAGCATTTT TRBV19 - TRBJ1-5 TRBD1
CASSPDRGWETQYF TGTGCCAGCTCACCAGACAGGGGTTGGGAGACCCAGTACTTC TRBV18 once TRBJ2-5 TRBD1
CASSSTGTGSYEQYF TGTGCCAGCAGCTCGACCGGGACAGGGTCCTACGAGCAGTACTTC TRBV7-2 - TRBJ2-7 TRBD1